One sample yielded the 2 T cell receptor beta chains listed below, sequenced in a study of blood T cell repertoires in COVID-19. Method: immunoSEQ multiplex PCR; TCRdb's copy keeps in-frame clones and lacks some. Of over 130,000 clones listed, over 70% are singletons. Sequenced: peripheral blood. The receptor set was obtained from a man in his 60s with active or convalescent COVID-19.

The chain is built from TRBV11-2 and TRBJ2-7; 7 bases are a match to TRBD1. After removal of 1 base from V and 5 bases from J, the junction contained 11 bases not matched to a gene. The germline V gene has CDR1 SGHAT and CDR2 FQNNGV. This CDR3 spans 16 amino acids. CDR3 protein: CASSLVGGGLVHEQYF. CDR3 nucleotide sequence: TGTGCCAGCAGCTTAGTAGGGGGCGGTCTTGTCCACGAGCAGTACTTC.

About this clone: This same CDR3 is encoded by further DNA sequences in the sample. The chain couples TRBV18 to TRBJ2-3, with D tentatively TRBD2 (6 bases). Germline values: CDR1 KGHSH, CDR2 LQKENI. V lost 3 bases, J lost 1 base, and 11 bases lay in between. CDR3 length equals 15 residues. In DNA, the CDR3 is TGTGCCAGCTCACCCCCGGGACTGGGCACAGATACGCAGTATTTT. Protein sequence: CASSPPGLGTDTQYF. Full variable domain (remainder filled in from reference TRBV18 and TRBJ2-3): NAGVMQNPRHLVRRRGQEARLRCSPMKGHSHVYWYRQLPEEGLKFMVYLQKENIIDESGMPKERFSAEFPKEGPSILRIQQVVRGDSAAYFCASSPPGLGTDTQYFGPGTRLTVL.